Listed below are T cell receptor beta chains from one sample, sequenced in a study of blood T cells in healthy people across ages. TCRdb independently ran MiXCR on the 5' RACE reads; one entry per CDR3 protein. The table includes around 1.5 million distinct CDR3 sequences, roughly 32% detected once. The specimen sequenced was blood. The origin of the receptors is a woman aged 25 to 39 in good health. The CDR3 runs from the conserved cysteine through the conserved F or W. Each record gives: CDR3 protein, CDR3 length, V gene, J gene.

CDR3 protein: CASSLSVGGAHEQFF
CDR3 length: 15
V gene: TRBV7-2
J gene: TRBJ2-1

CDR3 protein: CASSLSPTPYEQYF
CDR3 length: 14
V gene: TRBV3-1
J gene: TRBJ2-7

CDR3 protein: CSAREVSGGSDTQYF
CDR3 length: 15
V gene: TRBV20-1
J gene: TRBJ2-3

CDR3 protein: CASSLGLDAQYF
CDR3 length: 12
V gene: TRBV12-3/TRBV12-4
J gene: TRBJ2-3

CDR3 protein: CASSSKTYEQYF
CDR3 length: 12
V gene: TRBV2
J gene: TRBJ2-7

CDR3 protein: CASSETRRETQYF
CDR3 length: 13
V gene: TRBV25-1
J gene: TRBJ2-5

CDR3 protein: CASSLSPRGINEQFF
CDR3 length: 15
V gene: TRBV28
J gene: TRBJ2-1

CDR3 protein: CASSPEKGYTDTQYF
CDR3 length: 15
V gene: TRBV12-3/TRBV12-4
J gene: TRBJ2-3

CDR3 protein: CATSDFGQGRGNEQFF
CDR3 length: 16
V gene: TRBV24-1
J gene: TRBJ2-1

CDR3 protein: CASSLDCLNTEAFF
CDR3 length: 14
V gene: TRBV7-2
J gene: TRBJ1-1

CDR3 protein: CSAIQRGPYEQYF
CDR3 length: 13
V gene: TRBV20-1
J gene: TRBJ2-7

CDR3 protein: CASSKAGLAGAGEQFF
CDR3 length: 16
V gene: TRBV9
J gene: TRBJ2-1

CDR3 protein: CASSFAGENNSPLHF
CDR3 length: 15
V gene: TRBV5-1
J gene: TRBJ1-6

CDR3 protein: CAWRAREFQETQYF
CDR3 length: 14
V gene: TRBV30
J gene: TRBJ2-5

CDR3 protein: CSAPASGTRGTYEQYF
CDR3 length: 16
V gene: TRBV20-1
J gene: TRBJ2-7

CDR3 protein: CASSFLDRGLGANEKLFF
CDR3 length: 18
V gene: TRBV5-5
J gene: TRBJ1-4

CDR3 protein: CASSRHRTSGSSTDTQYF
CDR3 length: 18
V gene: TRBV6-1
J gene: TRBJ2-3

CDR3 protein: CASSQVVSGGGRQETQYF
CDR3 length: 18
V gene: TRBV4-1
J gene: TRBJ2-5

CDR3 protein: CASSKMGNGDSRNEKLFF
CDR3 length: 18
V gene: TRBV21-1
J gene: TRBJ1-4

CDR3 protein: CASSLDISNEKLFF
CDR3 length: 14
V gene: TRBV7-9
J gene: TRBJ1-4

CDR3 protein: CSALSWTQETQYF
CDR3 length: 13
V gene: TRBV20-1
J gene: TRBJ2-5

CDR3 protein: CASSVQGAADAQYF
CDR3 length: 14
V gene: TRBV9
J gene: TRBJ2-3

CDR3 protein: CASSSQTDTQYF
CDR3 length: 12
V gene: TRBV18
J gene: TRBJ2-3

CDR3 protein: CAISGLADGEKLFF
CDR3 length: 14
V gene: TRBV10-3
J gene: TRBJ1-4

CDR3 protein: CASSLRVYEQYF
CDR3 length: 12
V gene: TRBV12-3/TRBV12-4
J gene: TRBJ2-7

CDR3 protein: CASSLAGTSGSTDTQYF
CDR3 length: 17
V gene: TRBV7-2
J gene: TRBJ2-3

CDR3 protein: CASSQGGMVNQPQHF
CDR3 length: 15
V gene: TRBV9
J gene: TRBJ1-5

CDR3 protein: CATSRGYEQYF
CDR3 length: 11
V gene: TRBV25-1
J gene: TRBJ2-7

CDR3 protein: CASSRKARGFYNEQFF
CDR3 length: 16
V gene: TRBV6-5
J gene: TRBJ2-1

CDR3 protein: CASTSIRQETQYF
CDR3 length: 13
V gene: TRBV6-6
J gene: TRBJ2-5

CDR3 protein: CSVEGQGWEETQYF
CDR3 length: 14
V gene: TRBV29-1
J gene: TRBJ2-5

CDR3 protein: CASSYYQYNEQYF
CDR3 length: 13
V gene: TRBV6-6
J gene: TRBJ2-7

CDR3 protein: CASSERGFYEQYF
CDR3 length: 13
V gene: TRBV7-2
J gene: TRBJ2-7

CDR3 protein: CASTPGGQGSGEQYF
CDR3 length: 15
V gene: TRBV6-1
J gene: TRBJ2-7

CDR3 protein: CASSTKRGGRGELFF
CDR3 length: 15
V gene: TRBV7-2
J gene: TRBJ2-2

CDR3 protein: CATSILAGGGNEQFF
CDR3 length: 15
V gene: TRBV15
J gene: TRBJ2-1

CDR3 protein: CASSPGLAGPREQFF
CDR3 length: 15
V gene: TRBV11-2
J gene: TRBJ2-1

CDR3 protein: CASSLVPGLAKNIQYF
CDR3 length: 16
V gene: TRBV3-1
J gene: TRBJ2-4

CDR3 protein: CASSVGPQAHYEQYF
CDR3 length: 15
V gene: TRBV9
J gene: TRBJ2-7

CDR3 protein: CASRRPNTGELFF
CDR3 length: 13
V gene: TRBV6-1
J gene: TRBJ2-2

CDR3 protein: CASSYGRNYEQYF
CDR3 length: 13
V gene: TRBV11-2
J gene: TRBJ2-7

CDR3 protein: CASSLRGDQFF
CDR3 length: 11
V gene: TRBV28
J gene: TRBJ2-1

CDR3 protein: CSARETRTYEQYF
CDR3 length: 13
V gene: TRBV20-1
J gene: TRBJ2-7

CDR3 protein: CSVTQGILKGFWGYTF
CDR3 length: 16
V gene: TRBV29-1
J gene: TRBJ1-2

CDR3 protein: CARSHPRGRGTSYEQYF
CDR3 length: 17
V gene: TRBV14
J gene: TRBJ2-7

CDR3 protein: CASSLEGGVRQPQHF
CDR3 length: 15
V gene: TRBV5-1
J gene: TRBJ1-5

CDR3 protein: CASSLLAGGVGNEQFF
CDR3 length: 16
V gene: TRBV12-3/TRBV12-4
J gene: TRBJ2-1

CDR3 protein: CASAPTSVNNEKLFF
CDR3 length: 15
V gene: TRBV18
J gene: TRBJ1-4

CDR3 protein: CSARGLTSLNEQFF
CDR3 length: 14
V gene: TRBV20-1
J gene: TRBJ2-1

CDR3 protein: CASGAGQGRWTEAFF
CDR3 length: 15
V gene: TRBV6-2/TRBV6-3
J gene: TRBJ1-1

CDR3 protein: CASSLQLAGTNEQFF
CDR3 length: 15
V gene: TRBV7-9
J gene: TRBJ2-1

CDR3 protein: CSARALAGDTDTQYF
CDR3 length: 15
V gene: TRBV20-1
J gene: TRBJ2-3

CDR3 protein: CASSTYRDPPNGYTF
CDR3 length: 15
V gene: TRBV12-3/TRBV12-4
J gene: TRBJ1-2

CDR3 protein: CASSLASAVTDTQYF
CDR3 length: 15
V gene: TRBV5-6
J gene: TRBJ2-3

CDR3 protein: CASSARETTDTQYF
CDR3 length: 14
V gene: TRBV9
J gene: TRBJ2-3

CDR3 protein: CSAERDRGPSGANVLTF
CDR3 length: 17
V gene: TRBV20-1
J gene: TRBJ2-6